The 8 T cell receptor beta chains listed next were all sequenced from one sample in a study of graft-versus-host responses after intestinal transplantation. The assay was immunoSEQ multiplex PCR, and TCRdb's table has in-frame clones only and misses some. The repertoire holds 80,000 to 90,000 clones, with roughly 90% as singletons. Their target antigens are unknown. The specimen comprised unstimulated CD4+ T cells sorted from spleen or lymph node cells, sampled before intestinal transplant. These receptors came from a human donor who received an intestinal transplant.

The chain combines TRBV5-1 with TRBJ1-1, with TRBD1 matching over 7 bases. The V gene's germline CDR1 is SGHRS and CDR2 YFSETQ. CDR3 length: 14 amino acids. V was pared by 4 bases and J by 7 bases, with 10 bases of the junction left unmatched. The CDR3 is CASSPSKTGLEAFF. For the CDR3, the DNA is TGCGCCAGCAGCCCCTCAAAGACAGGGCTTGAAGCTTTCTTT.

The chain uses TRBV9 and TRBJ2-1; 8 bases map to TRBD2. Per germline, CDR1 SGDLS and CDR2 YYNGEE. V dropped 1 base and J dropped 5; count of bases not matched to a gene: 5. The CDR3 contains 15 residues. CDR3 region: CASSVSAGGNNEQFF. Written as DNA, the CDR3 is TGTGCCAGCAGCGTATCCGCGGGGGGCAACAATGAGCAGTTCTTC.

The chain is built from TRBV27 and TRBJ1-1; D is uncertain. The CDR3 spans 16 residues. Germline assignment: CDR1 MNHEY and CDR2 SMNVEV (reference sequence). The V gene lost 6 bases and the J gene lost 0 bases, with 17 bases spanning the gap. As DNA, the CDR3 is TGTGCCAGCAGCCAAAAGTTTGGGAGTTTGAACACTGAAGCTTTCTTT. Translating it yields CASSQKFGSLNTEAFF.

V usage is TRBV4-1 and J usage is TRBJ1-6; D unclear. Germline V gives CDR1 MGHRA, CDR2 YSYEKL. The CDR3 length is 16 residues. V lost 0 bases and J lost 0, with 6 bases in between. CDR3 coding DNA: TGCGCCAGCAGCCAAGAGAGGAGCTCCTATAATTCACCCCTCCACTTT. Translation gives CASSQERSSYNSPLHF.

V is TRBV2 and J is TRBJ1-2; TRBD1 is a possible D gene (5 bases). This CDR3 has 13 amino acids. The germline gives CDR1 SNHLY, CDR2 FYNNEI. V gave up 4 bases and J gave up 8 bases, with 14 bases separating them. The CDR3 reads CASSGGEMGGYTF. The CDR3 nucleotides read TGTGCCAGCAGTGGGGGGGAAATGGGGGGCTACACCTTC.

The CDR3 DNA reads as TGTGCCAGCAGCGTAGGGGTCGCGGGGGGTTCAGGGCAGTACTTC. Its translation: CASSVGVAGGSGQYF. V gene TRBV9 combines with J gene TRBJ2-7; 8 bases are a match to TRBD2. The V segment lost 0 bases and the J segment 9 bases; nucleotides outside the gene matches: 11. CDR3 length: 15 residues. Looked up from germline, CDR1 is SGDLS and CDR2 is YYNGEE.

V gene TRBV4-1 combines with J gene TRBJ2-4, with D possibly being TRBD1 (7 bases). Trimming shortened V by 0 bases and J by 1 base, and 16 bases separated the two germline ends. The germline V gene encodes CDR1 MGHRA and CDR2 YSYEKL. The CDR3 consists of 18 residues. In DNA, the CDR3 is TGCGCCAGCAGCCAAGAGCCAATCAGGGGGGCGGCCAAAAACATTCAGTACTTC. Translated: CASSQEPIRGAAKNIQYF.

The chain links TRBV6-1 to TRBJ1-1; weak D call: TRBD1 (6 bases). The germline V and J ends were trimmed by 4 bases and 1 base, with 13 bases remaining between them. The germline gives CDR1 MNHNS, CDR2 SASEGT. This CDR3 is 15 amino acids long. The CDR3 loop is CASSVPRGANTEAFF. CDR3 coding DNA: TGTGCCAGCAGTGTACCGCGGGGGGCGAACACTGAAGCTTTCTTT.